The 25 T cell receptor beta chains reported below all come from one sample, sequenced in a study of T cells expressing NK-cell markers. Each CDR3 protein gets one entry in TCRdb, which reprocessed the 5' RACE reads and gives no DNA. Recorded for this sample: about 440,000 distinct CDR3 sequences. The sample taken for sequencing was blood T cells: a sorted CD56 or NKG2C T cell subset, CD4+ or CD8+ T cells, or bulk PBMC T cells (not recorded which). The receptors stem from a woman aged 18 to 75 in good health.

The chain combines TRBV6-5 with TRBJ2-7; the D call from TCRdb, TRBD2, cannot be confirmed without DNA. The CDR3 is 14 residues long. The germline V gene has CDR1 MNHEY and CDR2 SVGAGI. The CDR3 reads CASSSNEGSYEQYF.

The V and J genes are TRBV10-3 and TRBJ2-7; TCRdb's D gene call, TRBD1, goes unchecked for lack of DNA. This CDR3 has 15 amino acids. Germline CDR1 reads ENHRY; CDR2 reads SYGVKD. The CDR3 is CAITEHGNPPYEQYF.

The chain has TRBV20-1 and TRBJ2-3; the TCRdb D gene call, TRBD1, has no DNA to confirm it. The CDR3 runs 13 residues. Germline-derived CDR1 and CDR2 are DFQATT and SNEGSKA (reference sequence). CDR3 residues: CSQRPGGKDTQYF.

V usage is TRBV5-6 and J usage is TRBJ2-3; the TCRdb call, TRBD2, lacks DNA for checking. CDR1 is SGHDT and CDR2 is YYEEEE in the germline V gene. This CDR3 is built from 16 residues. The CDR3 sequence: CASSLEGTTVVDTQYF.

The V and J genes are TRBV5-6 and TRBJ2-1; TCRdb indicates TRBD1, and absent DNA this call remains unverified. This CDR3 spans 14 amino acids. CDR1 and CDR2 (germline): SGHDT, YYEEEE. The CDR3 reads CASSYGAPDNEQFF.

This chain links TRBV12-3 or TRBV12-4 with TRBJ1-2; TCRdb lists TRBD1, though no DNA is available to test this call. The CDR3 totals 15 residues. The CDR3 sequence is CASSFLRGQGSGYTF.

The J gene is TRBJ1-1, the V gene TRBV5-1. CDR1 is SGHRS and CDR2 is YFSETQ in the germline V gene. This CDR3 contains 13 residues. The CDR3 here is CASSLEGWSEAFF.

The chain employs TRBV20-1 and TRBJ2-7; the D call from TCRdb, TRBD1, cannot be confirmed without DNA. This CDR3 is built from 17 residues. Germline CDR1 reads DFQATT; CDR2 reads SNEGSKA (reference sequence). CDR3 amino acids: CSARDRGSEGAGYEQYF.

Here the CDR3 reads CASSLSRRGAGANVLTF. This chain uses TRBV7-9 with TRBJ2-6; TCRdb lists TRBD2, though no DNA is available to test this call. The CDR3 is 17 amino acids. Germline V lookup: CDR1 SEHNR, CDR2 FQNEAQ (reference sequence).

J is TRBJ2-1 and V is TRBV4-3; with no DNA, the TCRdb D assignment of TRBD2 cannot be verified. The CDR3 extends over 16 amino acids. In germline, CDR1 is LGHNA, CDR2 YSLEER. CDR3 sequence reads: CASSASTSGGDNEQFF.

The gene calls are TRBV5-1 and TRBJ2-1; TCRdb returns TRBD1, unconfirmable since there is no DNA. The germline V gene encodes CDR1 SGHRS and CDR2 YFSETQ. The CDR3 loop spans 15 amino acids. CDR3 region: CASSLSSGTYNEQFF. The full variable domain, its missing parts supplied by reference TRBV5-1 and TRBJ2-1, is KAGVTQTPRYLIKTRGQQVTLSCSPISGHRSVSWYQQTPGQGLQFLFEYFSETQRNKGNFPGRFSGRQFSNSRSEMNVSTLELGDSALYLCASSLSSGTYNEQFFGPGTRLTVL.

The chain recombines TRBV9 with TRBJ1-2; lacking DNA, the TRBD1 call made by TCRdb goes unchecked. CDR1 is SGDLS, CDR2 YYNGEE, per germline. The CDR3 runs 13 residues. CDR3 region: CASSPHGGYGYTF.

This chain links TRBV10-3 with TRBJ2-6; TCRdb's D gene call, TRBD1, goes unchecked for lack of DNA. The CDR3 covers 18 residues. Germline CDR1 is ENHRY and CDR2 is SYGVKD. CDR3: CAISFTGQANSGANVLTF.

This chain connects TRBV11-2 to TRBJ2-1; the D gene TCRdb calls, TRBD2, cannot be checked with no DNA. There are 18 residues in the CDR3. CDR1 is SGHAT and CDR2 is FQNNGV in the germline V gene. The CDR3 here is CASSTGGLVQYPYNEQFF.

The genes are TRBV4-3 and TRBJ2-3; no DNA is available, so the TRBD1 call from TCRdb remains unchecked. The CDR3 is made up of 15 amino acids. The germline gives CDR1 LGHNA, CDR2 YSLEER. CDR3 amino acids: CASSEVGGNTDTQYF.

The chain employs TRBV20-1 and TRBJ2-3; TCRdb's D call of TRBD2 is untestable without DNA. Germline V gives CDR1 DFQATT, CDR2 SNEGSKA (reference sequence). CDR3 length equals 15 residues. CDR3 in amino acids: CSARSTSAVFGTQYF.

This chain joins TRBV7-2 and TRBJ2-5; with no DNA, the TCRdb D assignment of TRBD1 cannot be verified. Germline loops: CDR1 SGHTA, CDR2 FQGNSA. CDR3 size: 14 residues. The CDR3 reads CASRPEGFQETQYF.

The chain combines TRBV12-3 or TRBV12-4 with TRBJ2-3; TCRdb reports TRBD2, a call that lacks DNA to check it against. There are 15 residues in the CDR3. The CDR3 is CASSLVAGGPDTQYF.

J is TRBJ2-7 and V is TRBV7-9; TCRdb's D call, TRBD1, is unchecked because there is no DNA. CDR3 length: 16 amino acids. Germline-derived CDR1 and CDR2 are SEHNR and FQNEAQ (reference sequence). CDR3 protein: CASSQWDTKSSYEQYF.

The chain carries TRBV6-5 and TRBJ2-2; TCRdb calls TRBD1, which cannot be checked without DNA. CDR1 is MNHEY, CDR2 SVGAGI, per germline. The CDR3 sequence is 12 residues long. CDR3 amino acids: CASTAPPGELFF.

The CDR3 protein is CASSLGDTRSGANVLTF. The chain links TRBV5-1 to TRBJ2-6; TCRdb outputs TRBD1, but without DNA this stays unchecked. The CDR3 consists of 17 residues. Germline values: CDR1 SGHRS, CDR2 YFSETQ.

V gene TRBV29-1 combines with J gene TRBJ2-3. Germline values: CDR1 SQVTM, CDR2 ANQGSEA. This CDR3 is 12 amino acids long. CDR3 amino acids: CSVAVKTDTQYF.

The chain has TRBV6-2 or TRBV6-3 and TRBJ2-1; TCRdb designates TRBD2, a call that cannot be tested without DNA. The CDR3 has 15 amino acids. CDR1 is MNHEY, CDR2 SVGEGT, per germline. The CDR3 is CASSQSGGLYNEQFF.

The CDR3 spells CATSRGDPDEQYF. This rearrangement joins TRBV15 to TRBJ2-7. The germline gives CDR1 LNHNV, CDR2 YYDKDF (reference sequence). The CDR3 extends over 13 amino acids.

The V gene is TRBV7-2, the J gene TRBJ2-3. Germline CDR1 SGHTA, CDR2 FQGNSA. This CDR3 has 13 amino acids. CDR3 loop: CASSSSLTDTQYF.